This T cell receptor (beta chain) was obtained from a study of blood T cells in healthy people across ages. Looking at the study overall: With template switching, about one barcoded beta molecule was captured per two T cells.

A remark on this clonotype: The antigen remains unidentified.

CDR3 length: 18 amino acids. V shed 3 bases, J shed 2 bases, and the junction held 13 bases outside the gene matches. Primed by a sample-barcoded 5' primer and a J-beta primer mix, a second PCR proceeded for about 6 to 12 cycles. TCRdb processed the 5' RACE reads anew with MiXCR; each CDR3 protein has one entry. Here the sample spans roughly 730,000 distinct CDR3 sequences, around 50% being singletons. Study results and limitations: A greater number of naive CD4+ cells and higher diversity distinguished long-lived donors from aged donors.

The chain combines TRBV12-3 or TRBV12-4 with TRBJ2-3, with 8 bases fitting TRBD1. The TCR sequence derives from a man aged 35 to 55 in good health. Sequencing used blood. DNA of the CDR3: TGTGCCAGCAGTTTGGGGGACAGGTTCGGAGGGGCCACAGATACGCAGTATTTT. Translating it yields CASSLGDRFGGATDTQYF.